This section outlines one T cell receptor (beta chain) sequence together with its context. The data derive from a study of human T cells and chemical hapten exposure. The wider study: Yields of TCR per sample differed, chiefly owing to small differences in pooled library volume.

Regarding time point: pre-sensitization, week 0. Treatment meaning: therapeutic diphenylcyclopropenone sensitization with weekly scalp DPC. Using its own MiXCR run on the RACE reads, TCRdb lists one record per CDR3 protein. The sample gives a few hundred thousand distinct CDR3 sequences, over 5% of which show up once; over 6.5% is in the top ten. The CDR3 length is 13 residues. Looked up from germline, CDR1 is MNHEY and CDR2 is SVGEGT. Trimming left V 6 bases short and J 5 bases short, with 13 bases between. The TCR was taken from a woman aged 18 to 35 with alopecia areata. Some clones in this sample may be carry-over from other donors' samples. Sample: whole blood, taken in connection with sensitization to the hapten diphenylcyclopropenone (DPC). This sequence joins TRBV6-2 or TRBV6-3 and TRBJ1-1; D remains unclear. The CDR3 sequence: CASRQNPYTEAFF. Written as DNA, the CDR3 is TGTGCCAGCAGGCAAAACCCCTATACTGAAGCTTTCTTT.